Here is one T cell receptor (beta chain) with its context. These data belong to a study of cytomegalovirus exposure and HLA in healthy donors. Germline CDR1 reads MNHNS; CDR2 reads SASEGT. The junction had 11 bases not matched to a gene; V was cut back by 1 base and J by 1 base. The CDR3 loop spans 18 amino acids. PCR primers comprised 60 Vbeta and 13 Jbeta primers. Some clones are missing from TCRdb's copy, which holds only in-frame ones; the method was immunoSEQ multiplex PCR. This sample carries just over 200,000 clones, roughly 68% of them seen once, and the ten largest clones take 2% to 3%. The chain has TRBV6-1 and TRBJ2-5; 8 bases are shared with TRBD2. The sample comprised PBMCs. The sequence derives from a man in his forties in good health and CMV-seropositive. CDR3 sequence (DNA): TGTGCCAGCAGTGAAGACTTGGGGCTAGCGGGCCTCCAAGAGACCCAGTACTTC. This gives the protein CASSEDLGLAGLQETQYF.